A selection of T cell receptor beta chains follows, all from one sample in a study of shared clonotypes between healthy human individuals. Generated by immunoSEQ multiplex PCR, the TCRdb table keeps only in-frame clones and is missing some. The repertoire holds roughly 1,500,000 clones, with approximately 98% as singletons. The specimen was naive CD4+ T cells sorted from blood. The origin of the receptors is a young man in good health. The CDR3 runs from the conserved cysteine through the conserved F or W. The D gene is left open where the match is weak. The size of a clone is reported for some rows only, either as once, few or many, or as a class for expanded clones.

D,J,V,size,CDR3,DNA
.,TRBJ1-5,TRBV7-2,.,CASSLEGQENQPQHF,TGTGCCAGCAGCTTAGAAGGCCAGGAAAATCAGCCCCAGCATTTT
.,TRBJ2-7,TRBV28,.,CASSLSGTPSSYEQYF,TGTGCCAGCAGTTTATCGGGGACACCAAGCTCCTACGAGCAGTACTTC
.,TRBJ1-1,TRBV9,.,CASTLSWGMNTEAFF,TGTGCCAGCACCCTTAGTTGGGGTATGAACACTGAAGCTTTCTTT
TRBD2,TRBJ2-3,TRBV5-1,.,CASRYPRASGSTDTQYF,TGCGCCAGCAGATACCCTCGGGCTAGCGGTAGCACAGATACGCAGTATTTT
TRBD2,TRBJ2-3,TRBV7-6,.,CASSSRLAGVWTDTQYF,TGTGCCAGCAGCTCCCGACTAGCGGGAGTATGGACAGATACGCAGTATTTT
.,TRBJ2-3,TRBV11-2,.,CASSLGASSGTQYF,TGTGCCAGCAGCTTAGGCGCTAGCTCTGGCACGCAGTATTTT
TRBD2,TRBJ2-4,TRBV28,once,CASRAGGPVNIQYF,TGTGCCAGCAGGGCGGGAGGGCCCGTAAACATTCAGTACTTC
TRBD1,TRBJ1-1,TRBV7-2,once,CASSAGTGRGLNTEAFF,TGTGCCAGCAGCGCAGGGACAGGGAGGGGGCTGAACACTGAAGCTTTCTTT
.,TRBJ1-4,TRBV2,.,CASSSNNEKLFF,TGTGCCAGCAGCAGCAACAATGAAAAACTGTTTTTT
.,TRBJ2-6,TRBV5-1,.,CASSPDSSGVPGANVLTF,TGCGCCAGCAGCCCCGACTCGTCGGGGGTGCCTGGGGCCAACGTCCTGACTTTC
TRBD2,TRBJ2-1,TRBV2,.,CASSGIAGLPWNEQFF,TGTGCCAGCAGTGGAATAGCGGGACTACCCTGGAATGAGCAGTTCTTC
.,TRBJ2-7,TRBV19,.,CASRTLSYEQYF,TGTGCCAGTAGGACTCTTTCCTACGAGCAGTACTTC
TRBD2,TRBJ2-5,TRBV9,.,CASSFGLAGDGETQYF,TGTGCCAGCAGCTTCGGACTAGCGGGAGATGGGGAGACCCAGTACTTC
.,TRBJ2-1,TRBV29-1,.,CSVLVGNEQFF,TGCAGCGTTTTAGTGGGGAATGAGCAGTTCTTC
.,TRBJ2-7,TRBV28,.,CASSRPPDSRLYYEQYF,TGTGCCAGCAGCCGACCCCCCGACTCCAGACTCTACTACGAGCAGTACTTC
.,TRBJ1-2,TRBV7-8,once,CASSPLRQGRYGYTF,TGTGCCAGCAGCCCCTTGCGGCAGGGTCGATATGGCTACACCTTC
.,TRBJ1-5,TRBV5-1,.,CASSDGTLNQPQHF,TGCGCCAGCAGCGACGGGACCTTAAATCAGCCCCAGCATTTT
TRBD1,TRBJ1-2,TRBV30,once,CACTQGGYGYTF,TGTGCCTGTACGCAGGGGGGCTATGGCTACACCTTC
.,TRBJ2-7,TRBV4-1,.,CASSQVPGHQTYEQYF,TGCGCCAGCAGCCAAGTCCCGGGACACCAAACCTACGAGCAGTACTTC
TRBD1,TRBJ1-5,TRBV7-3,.,CASSRKKGQGGRGNQPQHF,TGTGCCAGCAGCAGAAAAAAAGGCCAGGGGGGACGCGGCAATCAGCCCCAGCATTTT
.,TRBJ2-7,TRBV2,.,CASSVGSYEQYF,TGTGCCAGCAGTGTCGGGAGCTACGAGCAGTACTTC
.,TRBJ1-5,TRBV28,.,CASSGGVEDQPQHF,TGTGCCAGCAGTGGGGGAGTCGAAGATCAGCCCCAGCATTTT
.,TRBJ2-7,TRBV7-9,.,CASSLPGTTYEQYF,TGTGCCAGCAGCTTGCCCGGGACAACCTACGAGCAGTACTTC
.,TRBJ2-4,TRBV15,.,CATSGTNIQYF,TGTGCCACCAGCGGGACGAACATTCAGTACTTC
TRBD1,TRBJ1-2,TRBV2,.,CASSQTGEVGYTF,TGTGCCAGCAGCCAGACAGGGGAAGTAGGCTACACCTTC
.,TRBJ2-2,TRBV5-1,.,CASSLLVAGPTGELFF,TGCGCCAGCAGCTTGTTGGTAGCAGGACCAACCGGGGAGCTGTTTTTT
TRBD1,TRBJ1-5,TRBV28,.,CASSLGPGTGVNQPQHF,TGTGCCAGCAGTTTGGGTCCCGGGACAGGGGTCAATCAGCCCCAGCATTTT
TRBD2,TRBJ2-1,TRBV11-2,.,CASSLPSGGNNNEQFF,TGTGCCAGCAGCCTTCCTAGCGGGGGGAATAACAATGAGCAGTTCTTC
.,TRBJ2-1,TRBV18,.,CASSPLPGGSLYNEQFF,TGTGCCAGCTCACCACTTCCTGGGGGTTCATTATACAATGAGCAGTTCTTC
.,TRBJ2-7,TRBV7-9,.,CASSFHGDEQYF,TGTGCCAGCAGCTTCCACGGGGACGAGCAGTACTTC
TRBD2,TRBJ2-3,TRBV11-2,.,CASSSATGASGSSTDTQYF,TGTGCCAGCAGCTCTGCGACGGGGGCTAGCGGGAGTAGCACAGATACGCAGTATTTT
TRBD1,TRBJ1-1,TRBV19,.,CASSIRDSRRAEAFF,TGTGCCAGTAGTATCCGGGACAGCCGAAGGGCTGAAGCTTTCTTT
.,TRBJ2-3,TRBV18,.,CASSPSGRTDTQYF,TGTGCCAGCTCACCATCGGGTCGCACAGATACGCAGTATTTT
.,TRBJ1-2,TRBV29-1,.,CSVARTNYGYTF,TGCAGCGTTGCTAGAACTAACTATGGCTACACCTTC
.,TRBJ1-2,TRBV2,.,CASSFYSYGYTF,TGTGCCAGCAGTTTCTACTCCTATGGCTACACCTTC
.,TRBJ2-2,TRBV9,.,CASSVGQGPGELFF,TGTGCCAGCAGCGTAGGTCAGGGGCCCGGGGAGCTGTTTTTT
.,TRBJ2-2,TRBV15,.,CATSRPMVGGETGELFF,TGTGCCACCAGCAGGCCCATGGTTGGGGGAGAGACCGGGGAGCTGTTTTTT